Listed below are T cell receptor beta chains from one sample, sequenced in a study of identical twins. Each CDR3 protein gets one entry after TCRdb re-called the 5' RACE reads with MiXCR. This sample has nearly 650,000 distinct CDR3 sequences; roughly 7.2% occur once, and the top ten carry less than 2%. The data were also submitted as part of a second study, on yellow fever vaccine responses in identical twins.

The material sequenced was PBMCs. The receptors derive from a woman between 18 and 29 years old in good health. Each CDR3 is given with its conserved first and last residue. D genes are given only for firm matches. A clone size is listed for some rows: how often the clone was seen (once, few, many), or a class if it is expanded.

D	V	size	J	CDR3	DNA
.	TRBV28	.	TRBJ2-5	CASSPYGHTGTQYF	TGTGCCAGCAGTCCCTATGGACACACAGGGACCCAGTACTTC
TRBD2	TRBV4-1	few	TRBJ2-5	CASSQDEVAGAREETQYF	TGCGCCAGCAGCCAAGATGAAGTAGCGGGGGCCCGCGAAGAGACCCAGTACTTC
TRBD2	TRBV10-3	many	TRBJ2-1	CAITIAGSAGEQFF	TGTGCCATCACCATAGCGGGTTCAGCTGGTGAGCAGTTCTTC
.	TRBV20-1	few	TRBJ2-1	CSAKRVEEQFF	TGCAGTGCAAAAAGGGTGGAAGAGCAGTTCTTC
TRBD2	TRBV5-1	few	TRBJ2-3	CASSLRPSGGRADTQYF	TGCGCCAGCAGCTTGCGGCCTAGCGGGGGAAGGGCAGATACGCAGTATTTT
TRBD2	TRBV12-3/TRBV12-4	.	TRBJ2-1	CASTGTSAYNEQFF	TGTGCCAGCACGGGGACTAGCGCCTACAATGAGCAGTTCTTC
.	TRBV10-1	.	TRBJ2-2	CASSEAPGPTGELFF	TGCGCCAGCAGTGAAGCCCCAGGGCCAACCGGGGAGCTGTTTTTT
TRBD1	TRBV15	.	TRBJ2-1	CATRPGTGGNEQFF	TGTGCCACCAGACCCGGGACAGGGGGCAATGAGCAGTTCTTC
TRBD1	TRBV5-1	many	TRBJ1-1	CASSLARTGANTEAFF	TGCGCCAGCAGCTTGGCTCGGACAGGGGCTAACACTGAAGCTTTCTTT
TRBD1	TRBV12-3/TRBV12-4	many	TRBJ2-5	CASSPTTGGQRETQYF	TGTGCCAGCAGTCCAACGACAGGGGGCCAAAGAGAGACCCAGTACTTC
TRBD1	TRBV29-1	many	TRBJ2-2	CSVGGGRQGFPGELFF	TGCAGCGTTGGTGGGGGAAGACAGGGTTTTCCCGGGGAGCTGTTTTTT
.	TRBV19	few	TRBJ2-5	CASSNQRWETQYF	TGTGCCAGTAGTAATCAGAGGTGGGAGACCCAGTACTTC
TRBD2	TRBV18	.	TRBJ2-1	CASSRTSGTNSYNEQFF	TGTGCCAGCTCACGGACTAGCGGGACCAACTCCTACAATGAGCAGTTCTTC
.	TRBV3-1	.	TRBJ2-3	CASSPRWTISTDTQYF	TGTGCCAGCAGCCCTAGGTGGACTATCAGCACAGATACGCAGTATTTT
.	TRBV7-7	many	TRBJ2-3	CASSPIKGDTQYF	TGTGCCAGCAGCCCAATCAAAGGGGATACGCAGTATTTT
.	TRBV15	.	TRBJ1-6	CATSRDAGLASPLHF	TGTGCCACCAGCAGAGATGCAGGCCTCGCTTCACCCCTCCACTTT
.	TRBV4-2	few	TRBJ1-2	CASSQDLTYGYTF	TGTGCCAGCAGCCAAGATCTTACTTATGGCTACACCTTC
TRBD2	TRBV10-3	few	TRBJ2-1	CATEPGSLAGGDNEQFF	TGTGCCACCGAGCCTGGATCGTTAGCGGGGGGGGACAATGAGCAGTTCTTC
.	TRBV20-1	many	TRBJ1-1	CSADQDQNTEAFF	TGCAGTGCTGATCAGGATCAGAACACTGAAGCTTTCTTT
TRBD2	TRBV2	.	TRBJ2-1	CASNGLAGEGERFF	TGTGCCAGCAATGGACTAGCGGGAGAAGGGGAGCGGTTCTTC
TRBD1	TRBV10-3	.	TRBJ2-5	CAISRSHMTGGLETQYF	TGTGCCATCTCAAGGTCCCACATGACAGGGGGATTAGAGACCCAGTACTTC
.	TRBV12-3/TRBV12-4	many	TRBJ1-1	CASSIREMNTEAFF	TGTGCCAGCAGCATCAGGGAAATGAACACTGAAGCTTTCTTT
TRBD1	TRBV20-1	few	TRBJ2-3	CSVTGGRDTQYF	TGCAGTGTCACAGGGGGCAGGGATACGCAGTATTTT
.	TRBV3-1	.	TRBJ2-1	CASSPLGSLYNEQFF	TGTGCCAGCAGCCCGTTGGGGTCTCTTTACAATGAGCAGTTCTTC
TRBD2	TRBV12-3/TRBV12-4	many	TRBJ2-5	CASGPGLVVGETQYF	TGTGCCAGCGGTCCGGGACTAGTTGTAGGAGAGACCCAGTACTTC
.	TRBV7-8	many	TRBJ2-1	CASSFPGLGAYNEQFF	TGTGCCAGCAGCTTTCCGGGGCTTGGCGCCTACAATGAGCAGTTCTTC
.	TRBV7-6	few	TRBJ2-3	CASSYLKASTDTQYF	TGTGCCAGCAGCTATCTGAAAGCTAGCACAGATACGCAGTATTTT
.	TRBV19	few	TRBJ1-5	CASSARGHNQPQHF	TGTGCCAGTAGTGCCCGGGGCCATAATCAGCCCCAGCATTTT
.	TRBV20-1	many	TRBJ1-4	CSARGGRGREKLFF	TGCAGTGCCAGGGGCGGCAGGGGTCGCGAAAAACTGTTTTTT
.	TRBV27	few	TRBJ2-4	CASSLSQRWIQYF	TGTGCCAGCAGTTTATCCCAGCGGTGGATTCAGTACTTC
TRBD1	TRBV15	.	TRBJ2-5	CATGDREEDQYF	TGTGCCACCGGGGACAGGGAAGAAGACCAGTACTTC